This T cell receptor (beta chain) was identified during a study of technical replicates of blood from a few donors. Sequenced by immunoSEQ multiplex PCR; TCRdb stores in-frame clones only, minus some. This table holds some 71,000 clones, around 97% found once. The length of the CDR3 is 16 residues. J lost 4 bases, V lost 4 bases, and 11 bases had no gene match. The germline gives CDR1 SEHNR, CDR2 FQNEAQ (reference sequence). The chain couples TRBV7-9 to TRBJ2-7; 9 bases are shared with TRBD2. Sequences were obtained from T cells isolated from PBMCs. This clonotype was obtained from a human donor in good health. As DNA, the CDR3 is TGTGCCAGCAGCTCGATCCTAGCGGGAAATATTTACGAGCAGTACTTC. It codes for CASSSILAGNIYEQYF.